These T cell receptor beta chains were read from a single sample in a study of cytomegalovirus exposure and HLA in healthy donors. Data came from immunoSEQ multiplex PCR; TCRdb stores just in-frame clones and leaves some out. The sample yields roughly 190,000 clones, around 82% seen once. Sequencing input: PBMCs. The source is a man younger than 35 in good health and CMV-seronegative. Both conserved end residues are part of each CDR3. Fields, in order: J gene, clone size, D gene, V gene, CDR3 protein, CDR3 DNA. A D gene is named only where the DNA matches it firmly. Not all rows give a size; the values are once, few, many and, for expanded clones, a class.

j_gene: TRBJ1-1; abundance: -; d_gene: TRBD1; v_gene: TRBV9; CDR3aa: CASTGAGLNTEAFF; CDR3nt: TGTGCCAGTACAGGGGCAGGGTTGAACACTGAAGCTTTCTTT
j_gene: TRBJ1-1; abundance: few; d_gene: TRBD1; v_gene: TRBV7-9; CDR3aa: CASSLDGLLEGADTEAFF; CDR3nt: TGTGCCAGCAGCTTAGATGGTTTGTTGGAGGGGGCGGACACTGAAGCTTTCTTT
j_gene: TRBJ1-1; abundance: -; d_gene: -; v_gene: TRBV15; CDR3aa: CATSRVGRGYTEAFF; CDR3nt: TGTGCCACCAGCAGAGTAGGCAGGGGATACACTGAAGCTTTCTTT
j_gene: TRBJ2-7; abundance: once; d_gene: TRBD2; v_gene: TRBV5-4; CDR3aa: CASSSPGLAGYEQYF; CDR3nt: TGTGCCAGCAGCTCACCGGGACTAGCGGGTTACGAGCAGTACTTC
j_gene: TRBJ1-1; abundance: -; d_gene: -; v_gene: TRBV30; CDR3aa: CAWSVNSGVNTEAFF; CDR3nt: TGTGCCTGGAGTGTAAATTCGGGGGTGAACACTGAAGCTTTCTTT
j_gene: TRBJ1-1; abundance: -; d_gene: -; v_gene: TRBV2; CDR3aa: CASRIDYTEAFF; CDR3nt: TGTGCCAGCAGGATAGACTACACTGAAGCTTTCTTT
j_gene: TRBJ1-1; abundance: -; d_gene: -; v_gene: TRBV19; CDR3aa: CASRGGNTEAFF; CDR3nt: TGTGCCAGTAGAGGAGGCAACACTGAAGCTTTCTTT
j_gene: TRBJ2-2; abundance: -; d_gene: TRBD2; v_gene: TRBV9; CDR3aa: CASSVGLAGGLDTGELFF; CDR3nt: TGTGCCAGCAGCGTAGGGTTAGCGGGGGGGCTAGACACCGGGGAGCTGTTTTTT
j_gene: TRBJ2-2; abundance: -; d_gene: TRBD2; v_gene: TRBV4-2; CDR3aa: CASSRTSGRASGELFF; CDR3nt: TGTGCCAGCAGCCGAACTAGCGGGAGGGCCAGCGGGGAGCTGTTTTTT
j_gene: TRBJ2-7; abundance: -; d_gene: -; v_gene: TRBV7-2; CDR3aa: CASSKSSGEQYF; CDR3nt: TGTGCCAGCAGCAAGTCATCGGGGGAGCAGTACTTC
j_gene: TRBJ1-3; abundance: -; d_gene: -; v_gene: TRBV7-8; CDR3aa: CASSLASTSGNTIYF; CDR3nt: TGTGCCAGCAGCTTAGCCAGTACCTCTGGAAACACCATATATTTT
j_gene: TRBJ2-4; abundance: few; d_gene: -; v_gene: TRBV11-1; CDR3aa: CASSPSTGIKNIQYF; CDR3nt: TGTGCCAGCAGCCCTTCTACAGGGATCAAAAACATTCAGTACTTC
j_gene: TRBJ1-2; abundance: -; d_gene: TRBD1; v_gene: TRBV2; CDR3aa: CASSEDRDRNYGYTF; CDR3nt: TGTGCCAGCAGTGAGGACCGGGACAGGAACTATGGCTACACCTTC
j_gene: TRBJ2-7; abundance: -; d_gene: TRBD1; v_gene: TRBV19; CDR3aa: CASRYRGEQYF; CDR3nt: TGTGCCAGCAGATACAGGGGCGAGCAGTACTTC
j_gene: TRBJ2-7; abundance: few; d_gene: -; v_gene: TRBV5-1; CDR3aa: CASSVGSYEQYF; CDR3nt: TGCGCCAGCAGCGTCGGCTCCTACGAGCAGTACTTC
j_gene: TRBJ2-1; abundance: -; d_gene: -; v_gene: TRBV28; CDR3aa: CASSLLSNEQFF; CDR3nt: TGTGCCAGCAGTTTACTTAGCAATGAGCAGTTCTTC
j_gene: TRBJ1-1; abundance: few; d_gene: -; v_gene: TRBV5-1; CDR3aa: CASSRGGNTDSGAFF; CDR3nt: TGCGCCAGCAGCCGGGGGGGTAACACTGATTCGGGAGCTTTCTTT
j_gene: TRBJ1-1; abundance: many; d_gene: -; v_gene: TRBV11-3; CDR3aa: CASSCPGGGNTEAFF; CDR3nt: TGTGCCAGCAGCTGTCCCGGGGGAGGGAACACTGAAGCTTTCTTT
j_gene: TRBJ1-4; abundance: -; d_gene: -; v_gene: TRBV5-1; CDR3aa: CASSLLQGNEKLFF; CDR3nt: TGCGCCAGCAGCTTGCTGCAGGGGAATGAAAAACTGTTTTTT
j_gene: TRBJ2-3; abundance: -; d_gene: TRBD1; v_gene: TRBV2; CDR3aa: CASSGDRGVADTQYF; CDR3nt: TGTGCCAGCAGTGGGGACAGGGGGGTCGCAGATACGCAGTATTTT
j_gene: TRBJ2-3; abundance: -; d_gene: TRBD2; v_gene: TRBV25-1; CDR3aa: CASRGGGSYYTDTQYF; CDR3nt: TGTGCCAGCCGGGGGGGAGGCTCTTATTACACAGATACGCAGTATTTT
j_gene: TRBJ1-1; abundance: -; d_gene: TRBD1; v_gene: TRBV2; CDR3aa: CASRQTGLNTEAFF; CDR3nt: TGTGCCAGCAGACAGACAGGGTTGAACACTGAAGCTTTCTTT
j_gene: TRBJ2-2; abundance: -; d_gene: TRBD1; v_gene: TRBV27; CDR3aa: CASSLSLLPGQGASYGDTGELFF; CDR3nt: TGTGCCAGCAGTTTATCGTTACTGCCGGGACAGGGGGCTTCCTATGGGGACACCGGGGAGCTGTTTTTT
j_gene: TRBJ2-5; abundance: -; d_gene: -; v_gene: TRBV4-1; CDR3aa: CASSQDDRRETQYF; CDR3nt: TGCGCCAGCAGCCAAGATGACCGGAGAGAGACCCAGTACTTC
j_gene: TRBJ1-5; abundance: -; d_gene: -; v_gene: TRBV7-2; CDR3aa: CASSLTVIRGNQPQHF; CDR3nt: TGTGCCAGCAGCTTAACGGTAATCCGGGGCAATCAGCCCCAGCATTTT
j_gene: TRBJ2-7; abundance: -; d_gene: -; v_gene: TRBV6-1; CDR3aa: CASTSVYEQYF; CDR3nt: TGTGCCAGCACTAGTGTCTACGAGCAGTACTTC
j_gene: TRBJ1-3; abundance: few; d_gene: TRBD1; v_gene: TRBV15; CDR3aa: CATSTGGAGNTIYF; CDR3nt: TGTGCCACCAGCACAGGGGGCGCGGGAAACACCATATATTTT
j_gene: TRBJ2-3; abundance: -; d_gene: -; v_gene: TRBV2; CDR3aa: CASMVTGHRHTDTQYF; CDR3nt: TGTGCCAGCATGGTGACCGGACACCGTCACACAGATACGCAGTATTTT
j_gene: TRBJ2-1; abundance: -; d_gene: -; v_gene: TRBV27; CDR3aa: CASSFRQAGDEQFF; CDR3nt: TGTGCCAGCAGTTTCCGACAGGCAGGAGATGAGCAGTTCTTC
j_gene: TRBJ2-1; abundance: once; d_gene: -; v_gene: TRBV5-4; CDR3aa: CASSLGGPVGEQFF; CDR3nt: TGTGCCAGCAGCTTGGGCGGGCCGGTGGGTGAGCAGTTCTTC
j_gene: TRBJ1-5; abundance: -; d_gene: -; v_gene: TRBV27; CDR3aa: CASSLLSGNSNQPQHF; CDR3nt: TGTGCCAGCAGTTTACTGTCAGGGAATAGCAATCAGCCCCAGCATTTT
j_gene: TRBJ2-1; abundance: once; d_gene: -; v_gene: TRBV19; CDR3aa: CASSGNRFPGNEQFF; CDR3nt: TGTGCCAGTAGTGGTAACAGGTTTCCAGGTAATGAGCAGTTCTTC
j_gene: TRBJ2-7; abundance: once; d_gene: -; v_gene: TRBV13; CDR3aa: CASSSGTQSSYEQYF; CDR3nt: TGTGCCAGCAGCTCGGGGACACAGAGCTCCTACGAGCAGTACTTC
j_gene: TRBJ2-5; abundance: -; d_gene: TRBD2; v_gene: TRBV5-1; CDR3aa: CASSYTSGGVQETQYF; CDR3nt: TGCGCCAGCAGCTATACTAGCGGGGGGGTCCAAGAGACCCAGTACTTC
j_gene: TRBJ2-7; abundance: -; d_gene: TRBD1; v_gene: TRBV11-2; CDR3aa: CASSFPGGLPSYEQYF; CDR3nt: TGTGCCAGCAGCTTTCCAGGGGGCCTCCCCTCCTACGAGCAGTACTTC
j_gene: TRBJ2-7; abundance: -; d_gene: -; v_gene: TRBV27; CDR3aa: CASSLGAPYEQYF; CDR3nt: TGTGCCAGCAGTTTGGGGGCCCCCTACGAGCAGTACTTC
j_gene: TRBJ2-7; abundance: few; d_gene: -; v_gene: TRBV9; CDR3aa: CASSARFRDYEQYF; CDR3nt: TGTGCCAGCAGCGCCCGCTTCAGGGACTACGAGCAGTACTTC
j_gene: TRBJ1-2; abundance: -; d_gene: -; v_gene: TRBV5-1; CDR3aa: CASSLALGAASGGYTF; CDR3nt: TGCGCCAGCAGCTTGGCCTTGGGGGCAGCCTCAGGGGGCTACACCTTC
j_gene: TRBJ2-3; abundance: -; d_gene: -; v_gene: TRBV19; CDR3aa: CASSERVSSTDTQYF; CDR3nt: TGTGCCAGTAGTGAGCGGGTCTCTAGCACAGATACGCAGTATTTT
j_gene: TRBJ2-1; abundance: once; d_gene: -; v_gene: TRBV5-1; CDR3aa: CASTFYWEGGSYNEQFF; CDR3nt: TGCGCCAGCACCTTTTACTGGGAGGGGGGGTCCTACAATGAGCAGTTCTTC